At least ten counts were recorded for the clone carrying this T cell receptor (beta chain). What it binds is not known. TCRdb independently ran MiXCR on the RACE reads; one entry per CDR3 protein. The table includes under 200,000 distinct CDR3 sequences, 13% to 15% detected once. These data originate in a study of human T cells and chemical hapten exposure. Across the whole study: In the sensitization step, 2% DPC was placed on around 2 cm by around 2 cm of upper inner arm skin. Study-level findings and limits: Against controls, expanded TCRs gave rise to significantly more large CDR3 similarity clusters.

The sample's time point: patch test 1, 2 weeks after DPC sensitization. Treatment defined: therapeutic diphenylcyclopropenone sensitization with weekly scalp DPC. Blood sampling preceded each patch test application. This specimen consisted of whole blood, obtained in connection with sensitization to the hapten diphenylcyclopropenone (DPC). The receptor comes from a woman aged 25 to 45 with alopecia areata. Some clones in this sample may be carry-over from other donors' samples.

CDR3: CAWTPAGVMDEQYF. Here the CDR3 DNA reads TGTGCCTGGACGCCAGCGGGAGTTATGGACGAGCAGTACTTC. The V gene is TRBV30, the J gene TRBJ2-7, with TRBD2 matching 8 bases. This CDR3 comprises 14 residues. Germline-derived CDR1 and CDR2 are GTSNPN and SVGIG (reference sequence). J gave up 5 bases and V 4 bases, and 10 bases lay outside the gene matches.